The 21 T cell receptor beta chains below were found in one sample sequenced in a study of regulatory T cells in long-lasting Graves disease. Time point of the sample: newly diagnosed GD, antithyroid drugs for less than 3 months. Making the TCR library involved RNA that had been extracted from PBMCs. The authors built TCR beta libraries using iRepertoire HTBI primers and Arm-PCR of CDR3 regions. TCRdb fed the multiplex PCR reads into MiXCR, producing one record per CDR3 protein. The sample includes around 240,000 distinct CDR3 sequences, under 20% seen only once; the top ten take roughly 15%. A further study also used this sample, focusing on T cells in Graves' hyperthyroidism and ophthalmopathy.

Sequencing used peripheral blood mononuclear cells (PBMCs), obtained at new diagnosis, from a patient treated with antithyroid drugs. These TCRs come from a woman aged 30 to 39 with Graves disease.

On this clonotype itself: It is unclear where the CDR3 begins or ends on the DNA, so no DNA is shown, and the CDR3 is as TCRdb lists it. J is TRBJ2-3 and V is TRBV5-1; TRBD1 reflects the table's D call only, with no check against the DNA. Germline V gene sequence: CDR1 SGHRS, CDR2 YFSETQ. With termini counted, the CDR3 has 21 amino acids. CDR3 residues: CASSFYICSACRDTTTDTQYF.

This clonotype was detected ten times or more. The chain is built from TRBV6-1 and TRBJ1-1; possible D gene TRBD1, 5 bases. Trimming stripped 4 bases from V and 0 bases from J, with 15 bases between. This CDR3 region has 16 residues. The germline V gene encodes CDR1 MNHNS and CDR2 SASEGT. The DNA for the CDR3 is TGTGCCAGCAGTGGGGGGGGGGATCCCATGAACACTGAAGCTTTCTTT. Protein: CASSGGGDPMNTEAFF.

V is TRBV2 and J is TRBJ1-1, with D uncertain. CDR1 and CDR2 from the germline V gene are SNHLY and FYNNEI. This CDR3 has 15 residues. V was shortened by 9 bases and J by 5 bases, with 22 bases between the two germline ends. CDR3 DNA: TGTGCCAGTACCTCAAGGAGAGGGTTGGAGACTGAAGCTTTCTTT. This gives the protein CASTSRRGLETEAFF. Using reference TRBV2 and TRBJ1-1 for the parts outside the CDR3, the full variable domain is EPEVTQTPSHQVTQMGQEVILRCVPISNHLYFYWYRQILGQKVEFLVSFYNNEISEKSEIFDDQFSVERPDGSNFTLKIRSTKLEDSAMYFCASTSRRGLETEAFFGQGTRLTVV.

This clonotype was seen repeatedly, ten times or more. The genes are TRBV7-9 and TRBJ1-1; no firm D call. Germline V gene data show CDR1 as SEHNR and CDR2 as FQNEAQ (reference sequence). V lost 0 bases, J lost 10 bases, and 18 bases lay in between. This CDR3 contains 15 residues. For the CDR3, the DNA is TGTGCCAGCAGCTTAGCAGCGGGATCTCCCTGGGGAGCTTTCTTT. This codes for CASSLAAGSPWGAFF.

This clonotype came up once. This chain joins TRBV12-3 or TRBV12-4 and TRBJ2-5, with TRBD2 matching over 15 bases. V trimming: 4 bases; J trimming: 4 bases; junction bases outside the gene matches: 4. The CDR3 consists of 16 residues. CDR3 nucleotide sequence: TGTGCCAGCAGTTGGGGACTAGCGGGAGGACTAGAGACCCAGTACTTC. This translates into CASSWGLAGGLETQYF.

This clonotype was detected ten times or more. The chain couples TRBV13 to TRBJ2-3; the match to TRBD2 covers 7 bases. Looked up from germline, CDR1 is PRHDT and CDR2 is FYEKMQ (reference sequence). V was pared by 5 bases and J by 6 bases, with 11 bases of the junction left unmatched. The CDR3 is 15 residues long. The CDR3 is CASSTGLFETDTQYF. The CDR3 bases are TGTGCCAGCAGCACGGGACTATTCGAGACGGATACGCAGTATTTT. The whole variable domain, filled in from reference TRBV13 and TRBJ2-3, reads AAGVIQSPRHLIKEKRETATLKCYPIPRHDTVYWYQQGPGQDPQFLISFYEKMQSDKGSIPDRFSAQQFSDYHSELNMSSLELGDSALYFCASSTGLFETDTQYFGPGTRLTVL.

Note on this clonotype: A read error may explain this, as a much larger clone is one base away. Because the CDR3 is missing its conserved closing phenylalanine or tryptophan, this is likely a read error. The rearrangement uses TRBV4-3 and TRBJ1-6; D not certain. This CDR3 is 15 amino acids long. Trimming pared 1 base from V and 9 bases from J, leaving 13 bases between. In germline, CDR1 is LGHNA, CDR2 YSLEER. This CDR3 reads CASSQVGRRASPLHL. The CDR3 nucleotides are TGCGCCAGCAGCCAAGTGGGCAGGAGGGCTTCACCCCTCCACTTA.

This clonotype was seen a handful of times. The CDR3 DNA reads as TGCAGCGGAGACAGTCTTAACTATGGCTACACCTTC. This translates into CSGDSLNYGYTF. The rearrangement links TRBV29-1 to TRBJ1-2; weak D call: TRBD1 (5 bases). In germline, CDR1 is SQVTM, CDR2 ANQGSEA. This CDR3 spans 12 amino acids. Trimming stripped 7 bases from V and 1 base from J, with 10 bases between.

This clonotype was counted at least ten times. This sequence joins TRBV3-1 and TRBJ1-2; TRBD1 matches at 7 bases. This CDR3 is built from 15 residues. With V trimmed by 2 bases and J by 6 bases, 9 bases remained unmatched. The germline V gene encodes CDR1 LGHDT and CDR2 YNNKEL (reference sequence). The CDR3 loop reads CASSQRMDRINGYTF. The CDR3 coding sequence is TGTGCCAGCAGCCAACGTATGGACAGGATTAATGGCTACACCTTC.

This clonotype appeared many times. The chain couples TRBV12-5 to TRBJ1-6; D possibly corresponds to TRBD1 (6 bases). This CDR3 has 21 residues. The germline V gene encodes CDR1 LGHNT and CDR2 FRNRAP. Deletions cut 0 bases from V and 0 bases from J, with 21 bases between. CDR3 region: CASGLVQNGQGFSSYNSPLHF. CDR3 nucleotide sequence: TGTGCTAGTGGTTTGGTACAAAATGGCCAGGGGTTTAGCTCCTATAATTCACCCCTCCACTTT.

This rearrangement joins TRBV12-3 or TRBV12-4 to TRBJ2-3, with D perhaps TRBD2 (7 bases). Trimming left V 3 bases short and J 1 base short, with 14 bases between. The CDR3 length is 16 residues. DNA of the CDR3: TGTGCCAGCAGTTTTGGGGTCGGGGGGCGCACAGATACGCAGTATTTT. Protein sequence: CASSFGVGGRTDTQYF.

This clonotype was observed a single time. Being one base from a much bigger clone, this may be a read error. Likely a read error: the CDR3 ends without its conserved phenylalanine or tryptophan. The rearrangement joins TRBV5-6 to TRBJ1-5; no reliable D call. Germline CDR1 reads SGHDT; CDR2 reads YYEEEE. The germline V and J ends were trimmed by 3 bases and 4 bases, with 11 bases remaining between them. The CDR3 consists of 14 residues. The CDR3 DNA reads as TGTGCCAGCAGCTGGGGAGGAACGAATCAGCCCCAGCATTTA. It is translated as CASSWGGTNQPQHL.

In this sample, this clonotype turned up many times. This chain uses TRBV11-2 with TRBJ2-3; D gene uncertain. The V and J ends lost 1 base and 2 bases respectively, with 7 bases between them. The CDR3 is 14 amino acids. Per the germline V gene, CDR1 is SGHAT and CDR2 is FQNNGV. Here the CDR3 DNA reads TGTGCCAGCAGCTTAGGACCAAACACAGATACGCAGTATTTT. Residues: CASSLGPNTDTQYF.

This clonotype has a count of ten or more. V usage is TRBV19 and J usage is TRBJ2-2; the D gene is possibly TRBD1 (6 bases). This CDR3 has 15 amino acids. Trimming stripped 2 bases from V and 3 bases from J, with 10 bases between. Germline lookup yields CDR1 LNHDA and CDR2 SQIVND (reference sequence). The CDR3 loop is CASSIRRGYTGELFF. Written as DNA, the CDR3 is TGTGCCAGTAGTATACGCAGGGGATACACCGGGGAGCTGTTTTTT.

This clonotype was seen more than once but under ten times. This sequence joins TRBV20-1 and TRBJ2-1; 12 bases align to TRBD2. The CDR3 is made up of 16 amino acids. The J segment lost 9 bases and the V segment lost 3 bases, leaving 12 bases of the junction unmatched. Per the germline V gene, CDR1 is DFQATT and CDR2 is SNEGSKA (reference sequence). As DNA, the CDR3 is TGCAGTGCTAGCCGGGCTAGCGGGGGGGGTACCGCTGAGCAGTTCTTC. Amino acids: CSASRASGGGTAEQFF.

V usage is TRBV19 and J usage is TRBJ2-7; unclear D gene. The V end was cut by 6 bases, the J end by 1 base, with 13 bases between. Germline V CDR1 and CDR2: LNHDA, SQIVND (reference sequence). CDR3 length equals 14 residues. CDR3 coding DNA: TGTGCCAGTAGACCATATCCCGAGTCCTACGAGCAGTACTTC. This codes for CASRPYPESYEQYF.

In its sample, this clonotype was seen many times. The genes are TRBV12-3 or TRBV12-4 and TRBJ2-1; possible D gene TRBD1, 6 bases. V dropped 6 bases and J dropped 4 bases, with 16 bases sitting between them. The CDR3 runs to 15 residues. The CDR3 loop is CASRSGRGSYNEQFF. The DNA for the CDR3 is TGTGCCAGCAGATCAGGCAGGGGATCTTACAATGAGCAGTTCTTC.

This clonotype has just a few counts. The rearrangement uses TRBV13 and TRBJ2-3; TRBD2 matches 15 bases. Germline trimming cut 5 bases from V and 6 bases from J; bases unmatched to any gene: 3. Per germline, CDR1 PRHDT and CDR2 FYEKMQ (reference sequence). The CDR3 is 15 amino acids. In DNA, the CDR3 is TGTGCCAGCAGCAGGACTAGCGGGGGGGAGGATACGCAGTATTTT. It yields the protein CASSRTSGGEDTQYF.

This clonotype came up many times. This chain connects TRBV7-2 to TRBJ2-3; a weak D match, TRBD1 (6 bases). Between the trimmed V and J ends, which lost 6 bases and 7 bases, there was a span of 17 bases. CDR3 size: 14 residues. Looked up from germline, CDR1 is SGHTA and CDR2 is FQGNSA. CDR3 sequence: CASSRGGDHNTQYF. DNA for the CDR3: TGTGCCAGCAGTCGAGGGGGAGACCATAATACGCAGTATTTT.

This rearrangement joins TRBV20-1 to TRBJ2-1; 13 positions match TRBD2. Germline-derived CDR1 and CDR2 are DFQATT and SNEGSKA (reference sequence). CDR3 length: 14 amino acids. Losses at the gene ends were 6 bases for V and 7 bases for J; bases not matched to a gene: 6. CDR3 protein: CSASTSGRWNEQFF. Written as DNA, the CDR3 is TGCAGTGCCTCGACTAGCGGGAGGTGGAATGAGCAGTTCTTC.

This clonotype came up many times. This chain's CDR3 is CASSEIWVRQPQHF. In DNA, the CDR3 is TGTGCCAGCAGTGAAATATGGGTACGGCAGCCCCAGCATTTT. The gene calls are TRBV6-1 and TRBJ1-5; no firm D call. The CDR3 runs to 14 residues. From germline, CDR1 is MNHNS and CDR2 SASEGT. Trimming pared 2 bases from V and 7 bases from J, leaving 12 bases between.